The 12 T cell receptor beta chains below all came from one sample that was sequenced in a study of blood T cell repertoires in COVID-19 (dated by TCRdb to the early 2020s). The library was made by the immunoSEQ multiplex PCR assay. This immuneACCESS table, as held by TCRdb, lists in-frame sequences with V and J called but not all clones. Of the missing ones, under half trace to an unresolved V gene in checked studies; the others have no known cause. The sample profile shows 70,000 or so clones; 75% to 90% of them were found once. The ten top clones hold about a third of the sample. The sample comprised peripheral blood. The receptors were sampled from a woman older than 75 with active or convalescent COVID-19.

The chain couples TRBV5-4 to TRBJ2-1, with 7 bases identical to TRBD2. This CDR3 is 17 amino acids long. V was pared by 6 bases and J by 2 bases, with 14 bases of the junction left unmatched. The germline CDR1 and CDR2 sequences are SGHNT and YYREEE (reference sequence). The CDR3 sequence: CASTAGVAGLTYNEQFF. In nucleotides, the CDR3 is TGTGCCAGCACCGCGGGAGTTGCGGGGCTCACCTACAATGAGCAGTTCTTC.

The gene calls are TRBV6-8 and TRBJ2-7; tentative D call: TRBD1 (5 bases). CDR3 size: 16 residues. The V and J ends lost 6 bases and 2 bases respectively, with 20 bases between them. Germline V gene lookup returns CDR1 MNHGY and CDR2 SAAAGT. The CDR3 is CASSHKRMGRAYEQYF. CDR3 bases: TGTGCCAGCAGCCATAAGAGAATGGGCAGGGCCTACGAGCAGTACTTC.

The J gene is TRBJ1-6, the V gene TRBV2, with D perhaps TRBD1 (6 bases). The CDR3 is 14 residues long. V lost 6 bases and J 5 bases, leaving 11 bases between the germline ends. Germline V gene sequence: CDR1 SNHLY, CDR2 FYNNEI. CDR3 loop: CASRDDRNNSPLHF. In nucleotides, the CDR3 is TGTGCCAGCAGGGACGACAGGAATAATTCACCCCTCCACTTT.

The V gene is TRBV28, the J gene TRBJ1-1; 9 bases line up with TRBD1. Per the germline V gene, CDR1 is MDHEN and CDR2 is SYDVKM. The CDR3 has 18 amino acids. The V segment lost 1 base and the J segment 2 bases; nucleotides outside the gene matches: 11. CDR3 loop: CASSLLGQGLGSNTEAFF. CDR3 DNA: TGTGCCAGCAGTTTATTGGGACAGGGCTTGGGTTCAAACACTGAAGCTTTCTTT. Supplemented by reference TRBV28 and TRBJ1-1, the full variable domain reads DVKVTQSSRYLVKRTGEKVFLECVQDMDHENMFWYRQDPGLGLRLIYFSYDVKMKEKGDIPEGYSVSREKKERFSLILESASTNQTSMYLCASSLLGQGLGSNTEAFFGQGTRLTVV.

The rearrangement links TRBV5-4 to TRBJ2-6; TRBD2 is a possible D gene (5 bases). CDR3 length: 16 amino acids. V gave up 4 bases and J gave up 2 bases, with 13 bases separating them. Germline CDR1 reads SGHNT; CDR2 reads YYREEE (reference sequence). The CDR3 DNA reads as TGTGCCAGCAGCCCGGCTTCGAGGGCTGGGGCCAACGTCCTGACTTTC. Translating gives CASSPASRAGANVLTF.

V usage is TRBV30 and J usage is TRBJ2-7; D is possibly TRBD1 (6 bases). V was clipped by 2 bases and J by 3 bases, with 11 bases between them. This CDR3 region has 13 residues. Germline values: CDR1 GTSNPN, CDR2 SVGIG (reference sequence). CDR3: CAWSRAGVYEQYF. CDR3 coding DNA: TGTGCCTGGAGTCGGGCAGGGGTCTACGAGCAGTACTTC.

This chain joins TRBV10-3 and TRBJ1-2; TRBD1 matches at 8 bases. Germline lookup yields CDR1 ENHRY and CDR2 SYGVKD. The CDR3 has 17 amino acids. With V trimmed by 0 bases and J by 0 bases, 6 bases remained unmatched. The CDR3, as DNA: TGTGCCATCAGTGAGTCGCGGACAGGGCAAACTAACTATGGCTACACCTTC. Protein sequence: CAISESRTGQTNYGYTF.

The chain has TRBV4-1 and TRBJ1-5, with D hard to call. V was shortened by 0 bases and J by 4 bases, with 10 bases between the two germline ends. The germline V gene encodes CDR1 MGHRA and CDR2 YSYEKL. This CDR3 is 15 amino acids long. The CDR3 DNA reads TGCGCCAGCAGCCAAGATCCCCCGGGAAATCAGCCCCAGCATTTT. Residues: CASSQDPPGNQPQHF.

This chain uses TRBV4-1 with TRBJ2-7; 11 bases are a match to TRBD2. The CDR3 covers 15 residues. V lost 4 bases to trimming and J lost 0 bases; unmatched junction nucleotides: 2. CDR1 is MGHRA and CDR2 is YSYEKL in the germline V gene. In DNA form, the CDR3 reads TGCGCCAGCAGCCCTAGCGGGGGGCGCTCCTACGAGCAGTACTTC. Translated: CASSPSGGRSYEQYF.

This clone was detected only a few times. The chain couples TRBV7-9 to TRBJ2-7, with 10 bases matching TRBD1. The junction had 2 bases not matched to a gene; V was cut back by 2 bases and J by 4 bases. CDR3 length equals 14 residues. From germline, CDR1 is SEHNR and CDR2 FQNEAQ (reference sequence). The CDR3 loop reads CASSLRTGGYEQYF. As DNA, the CDR3 is TGTGCCAGCAGCTTACGGACAGGGGGGTACGAGCAGTACTTC.

V and J are TRBV19 and TRBJ1-3, with TRBD1 as a possible D gene (5 bases). CDR1 and CDR2 (germline): LNHDA, SQIVND (reference sequence). The CDR3 totals 15 residues. Trimming cost V 3 bases and J 0 bases, with 9 bases left between them. CDR3 sequence: CASSIQGSSGNTIYF. CDR3 DNA: TGTGCCAGTAGTATTCAGGGATCCTCTGGAAACACCATATATTTT.

This chain uses TRBV7-6 with TRBJ2-1, with 8 bases lining up with TRBD1. Germline CDR1 is SGHVS and CDR2 is FNYEAQ. J lost 7 bases, V lost 5 bases, and 13 bases had no gene match. The CDR3 length is 16 residues. The CDR3 reads CASSTSGTGIFNEQFF. CDR3 bases: TGTGCCAGCAGCACGTCCGGGACAGGTATATTTAATGAGCAGTTCTTC.